This TCR beta chain comes out of a study of cytomegalovirus exposure and HLA in healthy donors. The study, taken as a whole, reports: In a later analysis, compared with equally common non-associated chains, HLA-associated beta chains were more expanded. Differences between HLA loci emerged in a later analysis of TCR association rates, with DRB1 most and HLA-C fewest. Previous analysis showed most TCR beta V segments were productive about 90% or about 30% of the time.

About this clone itself: The antigen remains undetermined.

The CDR3 extends over 13 amino acids. V lost 4 bases and J lost 5; bases outside the gene matches: 4. The germline V gene has CDR1 SEHNR and CDR2 FQNEAQ (reference sequence). Amplification used 60 Vbeta primers and 13 Jbeta primers. Measured with immunoSEQ multiplex PCR; TCRdb has only the in-frame clones, and not every one. The repertoire consists of tens of thousands of clones, with approximately 76% occurring once and the leading ten covering roughly 5.9%. The sequencing sample was made of PBMCs. This TCR was sampled from a man between 50 and 59 years old in good health and CMV-seronegative. The chain carries TRBV7-9 and TRBJ2-5; 7 bases map to TRBD1. CDR3 in amino acids: CASSSRDSETQYF. The CDR3 DNA reads TGTGCCAGCAGCTCCCGGGACAGCGAGACCCAGTACTTC.